This T cell receptor beta chain originates from a study of T cell repertoires in cytomegalovirus infection. Across the whole study: From public TCR beta signatures came an indication of both CMV infection and matching HLA type. Study results and caveats: Clonotypes of TCR beta that were HLA-C-restricted and CMV-specific dominated the ex vivo response.

From the reads, TCRdb called clonotypes with MiXCR, one entry per CDR3 protein. Here the sample spans about 310,000 distinct CDR3 sequences, about 17% being singletons. Looked up from germline, CDR1 is SGHTA and CDR2 is FQGNSA. The CDR3 is made up of 16 amino acids. V shed 5 bases, J shed 1 base, and the junction held 8 bases outside the gene matches. This clonotype appeared many times. Antigen: not known. Sequencing used PBMCs. This TCR was recovered from a human donor in good health (CMV status not recorded). Some clones in this sample may be carry-over from other donors' samples. This chain connects TRBV7-2 to TRBJ1-3, with TRBD1 matching 7 bases. CDR3 loop: CASSPLQGRSGNTIYF. The CDR3 bases are TGTGCCAGCAGCCCTCTACAGGGGAGGTCTGGAAACACCATATATTTT.